These 29 T cell receptor beta chains share one sample of origin, sequenced in a study of T cell responses to AZD1222 COVID-19 vaccine. The protocol was immunoSEQ multiplex PCR, while the TCRdb copy is restricted to in-frame clones and leaves out a portion. The repertoire holds 150,000 to 180,000 clones, with approximately 91% as singletons. The sequencing used peripheral blood, collected after recovery from COVID-19. Every receptor here comes from an adult who had recovered from COVID-19.

This chain joins TRBV5-1 and TRBJ2-7, with D perhaps TRBD2 (6 bases). From germline, CDR1 is SGHRS and CDR2 YFSETQ. V was cut by 1 base and J by 1 base, with 15 bases left in between. This CDR3 has 16 residues. The CDR3 here is CASSLLGGTVSYEQYF. The CDR3 nucleotides are TGCGCCAGCAGCTTGCTCGGGGGAACCGTTTCCTACGAGCAGTACTTC.

This clone was detected a few times. CDR3 nucleotide sequence: TGTGCCAGCTCACCAATTCGCAGGGGGGGGACAGACACCTACGAGCAGTACTTC. It encodes CASSPIRRGGTDTYEQYF. The gene calls are TRBV18 and TRBJ2-7; either TRBD1 or TRBD2 may fit D (7 bases each). CDR3 length equals 18 residues. Trimming left V 2 bases short and J 2 bases short, with 22 bases between. Per the germline V gene, CDR1 is KGHSH and CDR2 is LQKENI. Together with reference TRBV18 and TRBJ2-7, the CDR3 gives the full variable domain: NAGVMQNPRHLVRRRGQEARLRCSPMKGHSHVYWYRQLPEEGLKFMVYLQKENIIDESGMPKERFSAEFPKEGPSILRIQQVVRGDSAAYFCASSPIRRGGTDTYEQYFGPGTRLTVT.

This sequence joins TRBV5-1 and TRBJ2-2; TRBD2 agrees at 8 bases. In germline, CDR1 is SGHRS, CDR2 YFSETQ. The V gene end was trimmed by 0 bases and the J gene end by 5 bases; junction bases not matched to a gene: 9. The CDR3 covers 17 residues. The CDR3 protein is CASSLASRGVGTGELFF. The CDR3 DNA reads TGCGCCAGCAGCTTGGCTTCGCGGGGGGTCGGTACCGGGGAGCTGTTTTTT.

The chain has TRBV28 and TRBJ2-5; no clear D gene. From germline, CDR1 is MDHEN and CDR2 SYDVKM. The CDR3 is 14 amino acids. With 5 bases removed from V and 4 bases from J, the gap between germline ends came to 14 bases. The CDR3 spells CASSGVELRETQYF. Written as DNA, the CDR3 is TGTGCCAGCAGTGGTGTGGAACTTCGAGAGACCCAGTACTTC.

The gene calls are TRBV19 and TRBJ2-6; perhaps TRBD1 as D (6 bases). CDR1 and CDR2 from the germline V gene are LNHDA and SQIVND (reference sequence). Trimming removed 9 bases at V and 0 bases at J, with 18 bases between. The CDR3 length is 17 residues. CDR3 sequence: CASLSGQTISGANVLTF. The CDR3 coding sequence is TGTGCCAGCTTGTCCGGACAGACCATCTCTGGGGCCAACGTCCTGACTTTC.

The rearrangement uses TRBV5-1 and TRBJ1-2, with TRBD1 matching 8 bases. V was pared by 4 bases and J by 4 bases, with 6 bases of the junction left unmatched. The CDR3 totals 14 residues. Per the germline V gene, CDR1 is SGHRS and CDR2 is YFSETQ. The CDR3, as DNA: TGCGCCAGCAGCCTGGGACAGGCCGTCTATGGCTACACCTTC. Protein sequence: CASSLGQAVYGYTF. Full variable domain (missing parts from reference TRBV5-1 and TRBJ1-2): KAGVTQTPRYLIKTRGQQVTLSCSPISGHRSVSWYQQTPGQGLQFLFEYFSETQRNKGNFPGRFSGRQFSNSRSEMNVSTLELGDSALYLCASSLGQAVYGYTFGSGTRLTVV.

The chain employs TRBV10-3 and TRBJ2-7; 7 nucleotides match TRBD2. Looked up from germline, CDR1 is ENHRY and CDR2 is SYGVKD. The CDR3 totals 12 residues. V trimming: 11 bases; J trimming: 3 bases; junction bases outside the gene matches: 7. The CDR3 protein is CASRDYRYEQYF. The CDR3 bases are TGTGCCTCAAGGGACTACCGCTACGAGCAGTACTTC.

V usage is TRBV21-1 and J usage is TRBJ1-6; TRBD1, as called in the table, went unchecked against the DNA. TRBV21-1 is marked as a pseudogene. CDR3 length: 16 residues. CDR3 nucleotide sequence: TGTGCCAGCAGCGTACAGGGGCCCCTACCTAATTCACCCCTCCACTTT. Protein product: CASSVQGPLPNSPLHF.

By proportion, this clone is medium-sized (0.01 to 0.1%). This chain links TRBV19 with TRBJ1-2, with 7 nucleotides matching TRBD1. Germline V lookup: CDR1 LNHDA, CDR2 SQIVND (reference sequence). The trim removed 1 base at V and 4 bases at J, leaving 6 bases unmatched. The CDR3 totals 15 residues. The CDR3 is CASSIVTGTAYGYTF. The DNA of the CDR3 is TGTGCCAGTAGTATAGTGACCGGGACAGCCTATGGCTACACCTTC.

The CDR3 spells CASSLEQIVTEAFF. The CDR3 region has the DNA TGTGCCAGCAGCTTAGAACAGATAGTCACTGAAGCTTTCTTT. The chain uses TRBV7-9 and TRBJ1-1; D is ambiguous. Germline assignment: CDR1 SEHNR and CDR2 FQNEAQ (reference sequence). The CDR3 has 14 residues. V lost 1 base and J 4 bases, leaving 10 bases between the germline ends.

This clone has only a few counts. The V gene is TRBV7-9, the J gene TRBJ2-7; 7 positions match TRBD1. The CDR3 runs to 15 residues. The germline gives CDR1 SEHNR, CDR2 FQNEAQ (reference sequence). The V and J ends lost 6 bases and 2 bases, in that order; junction bases with no gene match: 10. CDR3 sequence reads: CASRLSGQSTYEQYF. In DNA form, the CDR3 reads TGTGCCAGCAGGTTATCGGGACAGAGTACCTACGAGCAGTACTTC.

V usage is TRBV6-5 and J usage is TRBJ1-6; possible D gene TRBD1, 5 bases. Germline lookup yields CDR1 MNHEY and CDR2 SVGAGI. The CDR3 sequence is 16 residues long. The V gene lost 2 bases and the J gene lost 0 bases, with 8 bases spanning the gap. CDR3 DNA sequence: TGTGCCAGCAGTTACGGGGGGAGCTCCTATAATTCACCCCTCCACTTT. Amino acids: CASSYGGSSYNSPLHF.

The J gene is TRBJ1-4, the V gene TRBV5-1; D is ambiguous. The V end was cut by 0 bases, the J end by 7 bases, with 10 bases between. The germline V gene encodes CDR1 SGHRS and CDR2 YFSETQ. The CDR3 totals 14 residues. CDR3 sequence (DNA): TGCGCCAGCAGCTTGGTGGAGGGAGGTGAAAAACTGTTTTTT. Residues: CASSLVEGGEKLFF.

The V gene is TRBV19, the J gene TRBJ1-5; 7 bases line up with TRBD1. Trimming cost V 3 bases and J 7 bases; bases outside gene matches: 12. This CDR3 is 16 amino acids long. The germline CDR1 and CDR2 sequences are LNHDA and SQIVND (reference sequence). The chain's CDR3 is CASSIPGSGGMQPQHF. In nucleotides, the CDR3 is TGTGCCAGTAGTATCCCAGGGTCAGGGGGTATGCAGCCCCAGCATTTT.

This chain uses TRBV5-1 with TRBJ2-6; D is possibly TRBD2 (5 bases). This CDR3 spans 15 amino acids. The germline V gene encodes CDR1 SGHRS and CDR2 YFSETQ. V lost 3 bases, J lost 4 bases, and 11 bases lay in between. In DNA form, the CDR3 reads TGCGCCAGCAGCTCTAACGGAGGCGGGGCCAACGTCCTGACTTTC. Translating it yields CASSSNGGGANVLTF.

This sequence joins TRBV29-1 and TRBJ1-3; D call uncertain. CDR1 and CDR2 (germline): SQVTM, ANQGSEA. V was shortened by 4 bases and J by 4 bases, with 5 bases between the two germline ends. The CDR3 sequence is 11 residues long. CDR3 sequence (DNA): TGCAGCGTTGGGTCGGGAAACACCATATATTTT. The encoded protein is CSVGSGNTIYF.

The gene calls are TRBV5-1 and TRBJ1-1, with a possible D match to TRBD1 (6 bases). The CDR3 extends over 13 amino acids. The V end was cut by 0 bases, the J end by 4 bases, with 7 bases between. Germline V lookup: CDR1 SGHRS, CDR2 YFSETQ. The CDR3 DNA follows: TGCGCCAGCAGCTTGGGGGGGCTCACTGAAGCTTTCTTT. Its protein is CASSLGGLTEAFF.

This clone showed up just a few times. CDR3 sequence: CASSISAGAFSGNTIYF. In DNA, the CDR3 is TGTGCCAGTAGTATCTCGGCAGGGGCATTCTCTGGAAACACCATATATTTT. The rearrangement joins TRBV19 to TRBJ1-3; a weak D match, TRBD1 (6 bases). The CDR3 spans 17 residues. Germline CDR1 is LNHDA and CDR2 is SQIVND (reference sequence). Trimming left V 3 bases short and J 0 bases short, with 15 bases between.

The chain employs TRBV29-1 and TRBJ2-5, with D perhaps matching TRBD2 (5 bases). The germline gives CDR1 SQVTM, CDR2 ANQGSEA. The CDR3 totals 12 residues. V was clipped by 6 bases and J by 5 bases, with 13 bases between them. DNA for the CDR3: TGCAGCGTCCGAGCGGTGGGGGAGACCCAGTACTTC. It specifies CSVRAVGETQYF.

The chain joins TRBV7-3 to TRBJ1-1; the D is unclear. The CDR3 loop spans 16 amino acids. With 0 bases removed from V and 4 bases from J, the gap between germline ends came to 15 bases. Germline-derived CDR1 and CDR2 are SGHTA and FQGTGA. CDR3 sequence (DNA): TGTGCCAGCAGCTTAACGGCTTTAGCAGGCCCCACTGAAGCTTTCTTT. Translated: CASSLTALAGPTEAFF.

This rearrangement joins TRBV4-2 to TRBJ1-2; D is uncertain. This CDR3 is 15 amino acids long. The V gene lost 0 bases and the J gene lost 2 bases, with 10 bases spanning the gap. CDR1 LGHNA and CDR2 YNFKEQ come from the germline V gene. CDR3 nucleotides: TGTGCCAGCAGCCAAGAGGCAATCAGGAACTATGGCTACACCTTC. Amino acids: CASSQEAIRNYGYTF.

The V and J genes are TRBV28 and TRBJ2-4; 8 bases are a match to TRBD2. The CDR3 is 16 amino acids. The germline gives CDR1 MDHEN, CDR2 SYDVKM. V lost 1 base and J lost 3; bases outside the gene matches: 5. CDR3 DNA: TGTGCCAGCAGTTTATCGGGGGGGTTTGGCAAAAACATTCAGTACTTC. Amino acid sequence: CASSLSGGFGKNIQYF.

The chain links TRBV9 to TRBJ2-5; D may be TRBD1 or TRBD2 (6 bases each). Trimming cost V 4 bases and J 4 bases, with 17 bases left between them. CDR1 and CDR2 (germline): SGDLS, YYNGEE. The CDR3 totals 15 residues. CDR3 in amino acids: CASSPGMGGPETQYF. Written as DNA, the CDR3 is TGTGCCAGCAGCCCCGGTATGGGGGGCCCAGAGACCCAGTACTTC. The full variable domain, rest sourced from reference TRBV9 and TRBJ2-5, is DSGVTQTPKHLITATGQRVTLRCSPRSGDLSVYWYQQSLDQGLQFLIQYYNGEERAKGNILERFSAQQFPDLHSELNLSSLELGDSALYFCASSPGMGGPETQYFGPGTRLLVL.

This chain connects TRBV5-1 to TRBJ2-5; D is uncertain. This CDR3 is 14 amino acids long. Trimming pared 0 bases from V and 1 base from J, leaving 7 bases between. Germline assignment: CDR1 SGHRS and CDR2 YFSETQ. The CDR3 reads CASSLAVSQETQYF. CDR3 in DNA: TGCGCCAGCAGCTTGGCAGTCAGCCAAGAGACCCAGTACTTC.

This clone has a single count. The chain employs TRBV5-4 and TRBJ2-2, with D tentatively TRBD1 (5 bases). Germline lookup yields CDR1 SGHNT and CDR2 YYREEE (reference sequence). The V and J ends lost 3 bases and 4 bases respectively, with 13 bases between them. The CDR3 consists of 15 residues. CDR3 DNA sequence: TGTGCCAGCAGCTGGAAGTGGGGCTCCACCGGGGAGCTGTTTTTT. Amino acids: CASSWKWGSTGELFF.

V is TRBV19 and J is TRBJ1-5, with 10 bases identical to TRBD1. The CDR3 covers 17 residues. Looked up from germline, CDR1 is LNHDA and CDR2 is SQIVND (reference sequence). V was clipped by 4 bases and J by 1 base; unmatched bases: 7. The CDR3 loop is CASSTGQGRRSNQPQHF. Here the CDR3 DNA reads TGTGCCAGTAGTACGGGACAGGGGAGGAGAAGCAATCAGCCCCAGCATTTT.

The chain links TRBV3-1 (or the pseudogene TRBV3-2) to TRBJ2-2; D is unresolved. The CDR3 is 14 amino acids. Germline CDR1 reads LGHDT; CDR2 reads YNNKEL (reference sequence). Trimming cost V 0 bases and J 7 bases, with 9 bases left between them. CDR3 coding DNA: TGTGCCAGCAGCCAAGATCTCGGCAACGGGGAGCTGTTTTTT. As protein: CASSQDLGNGELFF.

The V call is TRBV15, the J call TRBJ2-3; a weak D match, TRBD1 (6 bases). This CDR3 region has 17 residues. V was pared by 4 bases and J by 0 bases, with 17 bases between. The germline V gene has CDR1 LNHNV and CDR2 YYDKDF (reference sequence). DNA for the CDR3: TGTGCCACCAGCACGTTTTCCGGGACACCTAGCACAGATACGCAGTATTTT. Amino acid sequence: CATSTFSGTPSTDTQYF.

The CDR3 protein is CASSLGLASDEQFF. CDR3 DNA sequence: TGTGCCAGCAGCTTAGGACTAGCGAGCGATGAGCAGTTCTTC. The genes are TRBV7-2 and TRBJ2-1; 8 nucleotides line up with TRBD2. The length of the CDR3 is 14 residues. Germline CDR1 and CDR2: SGHTA and FQGNSA. V trimming: 1 base; J trimming: 8 bases; junction bases outside the gene matches: 4.